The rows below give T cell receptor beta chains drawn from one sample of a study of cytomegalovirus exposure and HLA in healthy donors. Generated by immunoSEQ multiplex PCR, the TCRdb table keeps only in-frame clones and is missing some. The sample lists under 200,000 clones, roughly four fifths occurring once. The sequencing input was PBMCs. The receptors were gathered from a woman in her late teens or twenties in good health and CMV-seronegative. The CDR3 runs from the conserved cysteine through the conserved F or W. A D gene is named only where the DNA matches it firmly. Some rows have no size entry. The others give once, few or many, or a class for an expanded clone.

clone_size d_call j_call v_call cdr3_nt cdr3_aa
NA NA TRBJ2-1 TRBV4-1 TGCGCCAGCAGCCAAGATGAACCCCCGCGATTCTCCTACAATGAGCAGTTCTTC CASSQDEPPRFSYNEQFF
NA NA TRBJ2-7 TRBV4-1 TGCGCCAGCAGCCGACGACAGGAGAGCTCCTACGAGCAGTACTTC CASSRRQESSYEQYF
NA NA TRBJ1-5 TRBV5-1 TGCGCCAGCAGCTTGGCCCCTGATCAGCCCCAGCATTTT CASSLAPDQPQHF
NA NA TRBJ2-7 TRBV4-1 TGCGCCAGCAGCCAACATTCATTGGGCACCTACGAGCAGTACTTC CASSQHSLGTYEQYF
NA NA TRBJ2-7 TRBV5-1 TGCGCCAGCAGCTTCGGGGGAAGGACAGGTCCCCTACGAGCAGGGCAGGTCCCCTACGAGCAGTACTTC CASSFGGRTGPLRAGQVPYEQYF
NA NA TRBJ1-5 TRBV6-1 TGTGCCAGCAGTGAAAGAAGGGGGAATCAGCCCCAGCATTTT CASSERRGNQPQHF
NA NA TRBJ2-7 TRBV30 TGTGCCTGGAGTCGGGGACAAAGGACCGAGCAGTACTTC CAWSRGQRTEQYF
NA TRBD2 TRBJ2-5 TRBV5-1 TGCGCCAGCAGCTCTCTAGCGGGAGGGCCGGAGACCCAGTACTTC CASSSLAGGPETQYF
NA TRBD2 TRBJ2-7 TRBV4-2 TGTGCCAGCAGCCCGTGGACTAGCGGGAGCTACGAGCAGTACTTC CASSPWTSGSYEQYF
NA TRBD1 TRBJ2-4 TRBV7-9 TGTGCCAGCAGCTTAGTGACAGGGGCCAAAAACATTCAGTACTTC CASSLVTGAKNIQYF
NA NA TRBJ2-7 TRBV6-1 TGTGCCAGCACTACCTTGGACAGTTCTTTCTACGAGCAGTACTTC CASTTLDSSFYEQYF
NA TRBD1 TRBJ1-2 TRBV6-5 TGTGCCAGCAGTTACACGGACAGGGGCTATGGCTACACCTTC CASSYTDRGYGYTF
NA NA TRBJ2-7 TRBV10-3 TGTGCCATCAGTGAGCCACAACCGGACACTCAAGGGGAGCAGTACTTC CAISEPQPDTQGEQYF
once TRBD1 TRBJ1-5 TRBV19 TGTGCCAGTAGTTACGAGACAGGGGATGTTCAGCCCCAGCATTTT CASSYETGDVQPQHF
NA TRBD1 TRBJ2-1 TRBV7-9 TGTGCCAGCAGCTCCAAACCCCTCAGGACAGGAACTGAGCAGTTCTTC CASSSKPLRTGTEQFF
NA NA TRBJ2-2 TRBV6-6 TGTGCCAGCAGTAAAGCCGCGAACACCGGGGAGCTGTTTTTT CASSKAANTGELFF
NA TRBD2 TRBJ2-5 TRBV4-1 TGCGCCAGCAGCCAAGATCCCCAGCGGGGGGGCCCAAGGGAGACCCAGTACTTC CASSQDPQRGGPRETQYF
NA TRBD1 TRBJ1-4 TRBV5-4 TGTGCCAGCAGCTTGGGACAGGGGAGGAATGAAAAACTGTTTTTT CASSLGQGRNEKLFF
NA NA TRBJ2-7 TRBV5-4 TGTGCCAGCAGCTTGACAGGAGACCTCTCCTACGAGCAGTACTTC CASSLTGDLSYEQYF
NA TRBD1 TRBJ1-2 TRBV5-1 TGCGCCAGCAGCTTGGGGGGAACCGGGACAGGGCCGATAACGCCCTATGGCTACACCTTC CASSLGGTGTGPITPYGYTF
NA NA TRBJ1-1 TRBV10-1 TGCGCCAGCAGTGAGTACAGGGCTGCCGGTGAAGCTTTCTTT CASSEYRAAGEAFF
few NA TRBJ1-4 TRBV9 TGTGCCAGCAGCGTTTCATCAGCAACTAATGAAAAACTGTTTTTT CASSVSSATNEKLFF
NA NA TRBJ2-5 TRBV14 TGTGCCAGCAGCCAAGATGTTGTTAGGGCGGGATCGGAGACCCAGTACTTC CASSQDVVRAGSETQYF
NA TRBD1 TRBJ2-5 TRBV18 TGTGCCAGCTCCCTGGGACAGGGGAGGGCCCAGTACTTC CASSLGQGRAQYF
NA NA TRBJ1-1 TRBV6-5 TGTGCCAGCAGTCCGCGCAGGGGAAGGAACACTGAAGCTTTCTTT CASSPRRGRNTEAFF
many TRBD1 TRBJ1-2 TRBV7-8 TGTGCCAGCAGCCTTCGGGACAGCATCTATGGCTACACCTTC CASSLRDSIYGYTF
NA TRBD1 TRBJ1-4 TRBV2 TGTGCCGGAAAGGAAAGGGGGCTAAGGGAAAAACTGTTTTTT CAGKERGLREKLFF
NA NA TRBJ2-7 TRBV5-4 TGTGCCAGCAGCCGGGATGGGGGCCGCGAGCAGTACTTC CASSRDGGREQYF
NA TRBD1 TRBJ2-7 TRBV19 TGTGCCAGTAACCCGGGACAGGCGGTCTACGAGCAGTACTTC CASNPGQAVYEQYF
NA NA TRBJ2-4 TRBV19 TGTGCCAGTAGTGCAGGGGCAAACATTCAGTACTTC CASSAGANIQYF
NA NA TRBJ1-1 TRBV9 TGTGCCAGCAGCCCACGCGGGGGGTGGGATAACACTGAAGCTTTCTTT CASSPRGGWDNTEAFF
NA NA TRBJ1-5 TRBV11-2 TGTGCCAGCAGCGCCGGACTGAGTCTCAATCAGCCCCAGCATTTT CASSAGLSLNQPQHF
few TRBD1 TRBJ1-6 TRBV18 TGTGCCAGCTCACCTTTGGGACAGACAAACTCCTATAATTCACCCCTCCACTTT CASSPLGQTNSYNSPLHF
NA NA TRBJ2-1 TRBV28 TGTGCCAGCAGTTGGCAGGGAACCTACAATGAGCAGTTCTTC CASSWQGTYNEQFF
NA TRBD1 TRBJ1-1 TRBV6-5 TGTGCCAGCAGTGTGGGACAGCTAATAACTGAAGCTTTCTTT CASSVGQLITEAFF
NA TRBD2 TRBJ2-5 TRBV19 TGTGCCAGCGGGGGGGGTGAGACCCAGTACTTC CASGGGETQYF
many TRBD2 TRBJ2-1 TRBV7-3 TGTGCCAGCAGCTCCACTAGCGGGAGTTACAATGAGCAGTTCTTC CASSSTSGSYNEQFF
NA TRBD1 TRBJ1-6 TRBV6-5 TGTGCCAGCAGTCCCCGGGACAGGGCTTCACCCCTCCACTTT CASSPRDRASPLHF
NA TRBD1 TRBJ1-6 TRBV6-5 TGTGCCAGCAGTTACTCGACAGGGGGCCTTAATTCACCCCTCCACTTT CASSYSTGGLNSPLHF
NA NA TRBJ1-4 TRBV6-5 TGTGCCAGCAGTTCTGACACCGCAACTAATGAAAAACTGTTTTTT CASSSDTATNEKLFF